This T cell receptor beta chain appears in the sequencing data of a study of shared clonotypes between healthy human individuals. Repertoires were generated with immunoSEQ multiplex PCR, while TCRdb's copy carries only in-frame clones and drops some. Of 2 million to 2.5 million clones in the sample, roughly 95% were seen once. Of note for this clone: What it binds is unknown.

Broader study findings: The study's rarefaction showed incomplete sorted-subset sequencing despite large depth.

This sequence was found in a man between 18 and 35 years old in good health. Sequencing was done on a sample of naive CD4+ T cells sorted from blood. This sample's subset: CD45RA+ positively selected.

The CDR3 loop is CAGTGADTQYF. The CDR3 DNA sequence: TGTGCCGGAACTGGGGCAGATACGCAGTATTTT. The V and J genes are TRBV7-9 and TRBJ2-3; no clear D. The CDR3 sequence is 11 residues long. V shed 11 bases and J shed 4 bases, with 10 bases lying between them. Germline CDR1 and CDR2: SEHNR and FQNEAQ (reference sequence).